This TCR beta chain came from a study of cytomegalovirus exposure and HLA in healthy donors. General study results and limits: In vitro, three CMV-associated chains proved specific for CMV antigens.

Notes on this clone: Antigen unknown.

CDR1 and CDR2 from the germline V gene are SQVTM and ANQGSEA. Germline trimming cut 4 bases from V and 1 base from J; bases unmatched to any gene: 2. This CDR3 is 14 amino acids long. PCR involved 60 Vbeta and 13 Jbeta primers. This table comes from immunoSEQ multiplex PCR, and its TCRdb copy is limited to in-frame clones, with some not included. The sample data list 150,000 to 200,000 clones. The chain uses TRBV29-1 and TRBJ2-3; 10 bases agree with TRBD2. Material for sequencing was PBMCs. The sequence derives from a woman aged 55-70 years in good health and CMV-seronegative. The CDR3 sequence is CSVATSGGTDTQYF. CDR3 DNA sequence: TGCAGCGTTGCTACTAGCGGGGGCACAGATACGCAGTATTTT.